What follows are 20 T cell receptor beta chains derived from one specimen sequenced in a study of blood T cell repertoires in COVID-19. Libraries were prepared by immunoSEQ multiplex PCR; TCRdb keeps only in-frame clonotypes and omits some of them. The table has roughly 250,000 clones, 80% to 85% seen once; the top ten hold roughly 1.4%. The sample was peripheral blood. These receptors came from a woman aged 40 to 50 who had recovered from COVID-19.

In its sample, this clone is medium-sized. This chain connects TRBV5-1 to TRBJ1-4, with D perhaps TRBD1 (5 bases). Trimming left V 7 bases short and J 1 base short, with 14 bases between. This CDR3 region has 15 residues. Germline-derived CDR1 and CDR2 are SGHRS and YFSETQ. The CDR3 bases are TGCGCCAGCCGCGTGGGGGAGGTAACTAATGAAAAACTGTTTTTT. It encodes CASRVGEVTNEKLFF.

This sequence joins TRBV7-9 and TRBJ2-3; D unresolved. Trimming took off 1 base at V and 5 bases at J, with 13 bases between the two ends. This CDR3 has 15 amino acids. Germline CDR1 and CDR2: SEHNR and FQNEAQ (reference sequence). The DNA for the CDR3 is TGTGCCAGCAGCTTAGGGCCCTTCAGTGGAGATACGCAGTATTTT. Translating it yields CASSLGPFSGDTQYF.

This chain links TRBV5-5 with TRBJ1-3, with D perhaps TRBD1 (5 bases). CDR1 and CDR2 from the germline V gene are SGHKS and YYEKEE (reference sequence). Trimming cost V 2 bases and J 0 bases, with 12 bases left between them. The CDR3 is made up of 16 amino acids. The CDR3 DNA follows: TGTGCCAGCAGCTTTTCGACAGCGACCTCTGGAAACACCATATATTTT. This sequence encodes CASSFSTATSGNTIYF.

The DNA of the CDR3 is TGTGCCAGCAGCCAAGATTCGGGGAGGACTGAAGCTTTCTTT. Its translation: CASSQDSGRTEAFF. This chain joins TRBV3-1 (or the pseudogene TRBV3-2) and TRBJ1-1; D unresolved. Germline V gives CDR1 LGHDT, CDR2 YNNKEL (reference sequence). This CDR3 has 14 amino acids. Trimming took 0 bases from V and 5 from J, leaving 10 bases between them.

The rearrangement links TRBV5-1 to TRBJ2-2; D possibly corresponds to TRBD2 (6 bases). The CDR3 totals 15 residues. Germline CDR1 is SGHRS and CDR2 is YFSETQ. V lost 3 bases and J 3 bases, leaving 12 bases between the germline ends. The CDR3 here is CASSSAGLYTGELFF. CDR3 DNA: TGCGCCAGCAGCTCCGCCGGACTATACACCGGGGAGCTGTTTTTT.

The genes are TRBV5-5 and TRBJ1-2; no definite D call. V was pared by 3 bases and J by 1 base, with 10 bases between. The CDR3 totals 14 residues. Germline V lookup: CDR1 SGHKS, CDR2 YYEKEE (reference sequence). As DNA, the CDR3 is TGTGCCAGCAGCTCAGGACTGGATAACTATGGCTACACCTTC. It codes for CASSSGLDNYGYTF.

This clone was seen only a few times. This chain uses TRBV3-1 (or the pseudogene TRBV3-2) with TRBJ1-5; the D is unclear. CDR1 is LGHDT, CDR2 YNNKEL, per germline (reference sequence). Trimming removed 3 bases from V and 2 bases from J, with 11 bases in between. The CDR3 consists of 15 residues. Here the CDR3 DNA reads TGTGCCAGCAGCCAGGGCCCGAGGGGCAATCAGCCCCAGCATTTT. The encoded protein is CASSQGPRGNQPQHF.

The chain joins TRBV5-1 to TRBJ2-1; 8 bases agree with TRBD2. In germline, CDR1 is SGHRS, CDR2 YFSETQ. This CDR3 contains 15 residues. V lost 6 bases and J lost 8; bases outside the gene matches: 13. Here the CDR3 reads CASNGGGGPTDEQFF. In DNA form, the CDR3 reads TGCGCCAGCAACGGTGGCGGGGGGCCTACCGATGAGCAGTTCTTC.

The CDR3 reads CASSFGGSETQYF. The CDR3 nucleotides are TGTGCCAGCAGCTTCGGGGGTTCGGAGACCCAGTACTTC. J is TRBJ2-5 and V is TRBV11-3, with D possibly being TRBD2 (6 bases). With 3 bases removed from V and 5 bases from J, the gap between germline ends came to 10 bases. This CDR3 spans 13 amino acids. Per germline, CDR1 SGHNT and CDR2 YENEEA. Full variable domain (rest looked up from reference TRBV11-3 and TRBJ2-5): EAGVVQSPRYKIIEKKQPVAFWCNPISGHNTLYWYLQNLGQGPELLIRYENEEAVDDSQLPKDRFSAERLKGVDSTLKIQPAELGDSAVYLCASSFGGSETQYFGPGTRLLVL.

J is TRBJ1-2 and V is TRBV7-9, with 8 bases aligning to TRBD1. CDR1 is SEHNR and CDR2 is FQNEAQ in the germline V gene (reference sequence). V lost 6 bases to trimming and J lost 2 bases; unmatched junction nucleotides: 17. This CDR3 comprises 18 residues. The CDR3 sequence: CASSSGTGPRGFNYGYTF. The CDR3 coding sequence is TGTGCCAGCAGTTCGGGGACAGGCCCTCGCGGCTTCAACTATGGCTACACCTTC.

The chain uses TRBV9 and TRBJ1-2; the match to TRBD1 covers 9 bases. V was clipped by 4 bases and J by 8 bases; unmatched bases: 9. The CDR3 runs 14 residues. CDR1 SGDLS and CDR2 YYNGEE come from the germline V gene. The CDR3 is CASSPRTGDWGYTF. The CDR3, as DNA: TGTGCCAGCAGCCCGCGGACAGGGGACTGGGGCTACACCTTC.

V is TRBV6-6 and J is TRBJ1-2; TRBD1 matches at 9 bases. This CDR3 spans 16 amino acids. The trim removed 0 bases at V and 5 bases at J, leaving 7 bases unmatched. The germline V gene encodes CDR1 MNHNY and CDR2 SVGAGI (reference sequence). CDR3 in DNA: TGTGCCAGCAGTTACTCAAGGACAGGGGATGGGTATGGCTACACCTTC. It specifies CASSYSRTGDGYGYTF.

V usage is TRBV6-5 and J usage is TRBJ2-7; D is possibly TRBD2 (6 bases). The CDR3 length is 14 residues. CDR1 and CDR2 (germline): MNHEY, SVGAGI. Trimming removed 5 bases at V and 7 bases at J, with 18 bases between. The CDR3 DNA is TGTGCCAGCAGTCTCTTTCGGGACTCAGGGGAGCAGTACTTC. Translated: CASSLFRDSGEQYF.

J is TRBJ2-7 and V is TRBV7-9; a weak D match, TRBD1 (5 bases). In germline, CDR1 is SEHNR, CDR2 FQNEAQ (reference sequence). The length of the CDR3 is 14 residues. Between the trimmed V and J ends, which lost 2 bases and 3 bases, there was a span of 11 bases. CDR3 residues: CASSLKTALYEQYF. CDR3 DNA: TGTGCCAGCAGCTTAAAGACAGCCCTCTACGAGCAGTACTTC.

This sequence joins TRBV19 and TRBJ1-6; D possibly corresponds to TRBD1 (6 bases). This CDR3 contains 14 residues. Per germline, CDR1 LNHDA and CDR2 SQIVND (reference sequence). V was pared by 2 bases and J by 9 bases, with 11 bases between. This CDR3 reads CASSIPGAGSPLHF. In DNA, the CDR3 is TGTGCCAGTAGTATACCAGGGGCCGGTTCACCCCTCCACTTT.

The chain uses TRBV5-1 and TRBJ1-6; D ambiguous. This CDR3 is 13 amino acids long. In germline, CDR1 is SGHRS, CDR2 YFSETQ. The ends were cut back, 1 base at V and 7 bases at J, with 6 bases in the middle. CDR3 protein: CASSLYSNSPLHF. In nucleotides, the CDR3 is TGCGCCAGCAGCTTGTATTCCAATTCACCCCTCCACTTT.

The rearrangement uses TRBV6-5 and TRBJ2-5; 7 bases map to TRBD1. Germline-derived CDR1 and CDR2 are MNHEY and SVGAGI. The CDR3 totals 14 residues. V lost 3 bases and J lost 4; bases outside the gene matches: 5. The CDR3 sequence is CASSYRQGRETQYF. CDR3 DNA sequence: TGTGCCAGCAGTTATCGACAGGGTCGAGAGACCCAGTACTTC.

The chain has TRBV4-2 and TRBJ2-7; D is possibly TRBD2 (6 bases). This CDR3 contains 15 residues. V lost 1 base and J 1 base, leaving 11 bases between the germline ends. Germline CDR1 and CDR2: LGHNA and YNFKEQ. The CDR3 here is CASSQGGDRSYEQYF. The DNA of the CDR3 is TGTGCCAGCAGCCAAGGGGGGGATCGGTCCTACGAGCAGTACTTC.

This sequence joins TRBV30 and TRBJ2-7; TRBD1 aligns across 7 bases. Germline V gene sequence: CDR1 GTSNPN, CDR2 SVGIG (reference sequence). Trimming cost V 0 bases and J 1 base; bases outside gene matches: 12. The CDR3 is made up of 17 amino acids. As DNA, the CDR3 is TGTGCCTGGAGTGTAATTGTGGGGACCAGGGGGTCCTACGAGCAGTACTTC. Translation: CAWSVIVGTRGSYEQYF.

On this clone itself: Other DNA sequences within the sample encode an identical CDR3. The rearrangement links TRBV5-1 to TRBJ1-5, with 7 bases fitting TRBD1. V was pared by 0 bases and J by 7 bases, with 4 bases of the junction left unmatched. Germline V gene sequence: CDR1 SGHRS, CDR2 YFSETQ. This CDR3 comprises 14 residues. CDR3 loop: CASSLEGAGQPQHF. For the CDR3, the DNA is TGCGCCAGCAGCTTGGAGGGGGCCGGACAGCCCCAGCATTTT.